Following are 20 T cell receptor beta chains from one sample sequenced in a study of blood T cell repertoires in COVID-19. Here immunoSEQ multiplex PCR was the method, and the copy in TCRdb shows in-frame clones only, minus some. Here the sample spans around 70,000 clones, approximately 86% being singletons. The specimen sequenced was peripheral blood. These receptors were collected from a human donor in a cohort sampled during active COVID-19.

The CDR3 is CASSQARYNEQFF. For the CDR3, the DNA is TGTGCCAGCAGCCAAGCGAGATACAATGAGCAGTTCTTC. The rearrangement uses TRBV3-1 (or the pseudogene TRBV3-2) and TRBJ2-1; D ambiguous. The V gene lost 1 base and the J gene lost 4 bases, with 5 bases spanning the gap. This CDR3 has 13 amino acids. Germline assignment: CDR1 LGHDT and CDR2 YNNKEL (reference sequence).

The chain recombines TRBV10-3 with TRBJ2-1; 10 nucleotides line up with TRBD1. Germline CDR1 and CDR2: ENHRY and SYGVKD. CDR3 length: 16 residues. With V trimmed by 4 bases and J by 7 bases, 10 bases remained unmatched. CDR3 coding DNA: TGTGCCATCAGTGCGATTGACAGGGGGCGTGGGAATGAGCAGTTCTTC. Translating gives CAISAIDRGRGNEQFF.

This chain uses TRBV7-3 with TRBJ1-1; tentative D call: TRBD1 (5 bases). There are 16 residues in the CDR3. Trimming removed 0 bases at V and 4 bases at J, with 15 bases between. From germline, CDR1 is SGHTA and CDR2 FQGTGA. The CDR3 spells CASSLTVASGGTEAFF. The DNA of the CDR3 is TGTGCCAGCAGCTTAACGGTGGCCTCGGGGGGCACTGAAGCTTTCTTT. The variable domain in full, with the rest retrieved from reference TRBV7-3 and TRBJ1-1, is GAGVSQTPSNKVTEKGKYVELRCDPISGHTALYWYRQSLGQGPEFLIYFQGTGAADDSGLPNDRFFAVRPEGSVSTLKIQRTERGDSAVYLCASSLTVASGGTEAFFGQGTRLTVV.

The chain combines TRBV30 with TRBJ1-2; perhaps TRBD1 as D (6 bases). Germline values: CDR1 GTSNPN, CDR2 SVGIG (reference sequence). V was shortened by 0 bases and J by 0 bases, with 8 bases between the two germline ends. The CDR3 has 14 amino acids. DNA of the CDR3: TGTGCCTGGAGTGTACCAGGGGCTAACTATGGCTACACCTTC. Amino acids: CAWSVPGANYGYTF. The full variable domain, in which reference TRBV30 and TRBJ1-2 provide the parts outside the CDR3, is SQTIHQWPATLVQPVGSPLSLECTVEGTSNPNLYWYRQAAGRGLQLLFYSVGIGQISSEVPQNLSASRPQDRQFILSSKKLLLSDSGFYLCAWSVPGANYGYTFGSGTRLTVV.

The V and J genes are TRBV27 and TRBJ1-4; 7 bases map to TRBD1. Germline values: CDR1 MNHEY, CDR2 SMNVEV (reference sequence). The trim removed 7 bases at V and 10 bases at J, leaving 9 bases unmatched. The CDR3 runs 13 residues. CDR3 in amino acids: CASTDRQGLKLFF. The CDR3 nucleotides are TGTGCCAGCACCGATCGACAGGGTCTAAAACTGTTTTTT.

The rearrangement links TRBV18 to TRBJ1-1; TRBD1 might be the D (6 bases). The V gene lost 3 bases and the J gene lost 4 bases, with 9 bases spanning the gap. Per germline, CDR1 KGHSH and CDR2 LQKENI. The CDR3 has 13 residues. The CDR3 here is CASSPTRGTEAFF. Here the CDR3 DNA reads TGTGCCAGCTCACCTACCAGGGGCACTGAAGCTTTCTTT. Using reference TRBV18 and TRBJ1-1 for the parts outside the CDR3, the full variable domain is NAGVMQNPRHLVRRRGQEARLRCSPMKGHSHVYWYRQLPEEGLKFMVYLQKENIIDESGMPKERFSAEFPKEGPSILRIQQVVRGDSAAYFCASSPTRGTEAFFGQGTRLTVV.

The chain has TRBV6-6 and TRBJ1-1; D remains ambiguous. The germline gives CDR1 MNHNY, CDR2 SVGAGI (reference sequence). V lost 6 bases and J 3 bases, leaving 8 bases between the germline ends. CDR3 length: 12 residues. The CDR3: CASSHGDTEAFF. The CDR3 DNA follows: TGTGCCAGCAGCCACGGGGACACTGAAGCTTTCTTT.

The chain employs TRBV4-1 and TRBJ2-1, with D perhaps matching TRBD2 (6 bases). The ends were cut back, 3 bases at V and 8 bases at J, with 14 bases in the middle. CDR3 length equals 14 residues. CDR1 MGHRA and CDR2 YSYEKL come from the germline V gene. The DNA of the CDR3 is TGCGCCAGCAGCCATTCACTAGCAGGCTATGAGCAGTTCTTC. It yields the protein CASSHSLAGYEQFF.

A single count supports this clone. The rearrangement joins TRBV7-2 to TRBJ1-2; D gene unclear. The CDR3 loop spans 12 amino acids. V lost 5 bases to trimming and J lost 5 bases, with 9 bases between them. In germline, CDR1 is SGHTA, CDR2 FQGNSA. CDR3 sequence reads: CASSVPLYGYTF. Written as DNA, the CDR3 is TGTGCCAGCAGCGTGCCCCTATATGGCTACACCTTC.

The rearrangement uses TRBV12-3 or TRBV12-4 and TRBJ1-2; tentatively, D is TRBD1 (6 bases). The CDR3 contains 13 residues. Between the trimmed V and J ends, which lost 1 base and 6 bases, there was a span of 9 bases. CDR3 nucleotides: TGTGCCAGCAGTTTAGAGGGGGGGCATGGCTACACCTTC. Translation gives CASSLEGGHGYTF.

This chain joins TRBV30 and TRBJ2-5; 7 bases align to TRBD2. The germline V gene encodes CDR1 GTSNPN and CDR2 SVGIG (reference sequence). The CDR3 spans 13 residues. Trimming at V came to 4 bases and at J to 5 bases, leaving 7 bases not matched to a gene. The CDR3 DNA reads as TGTGCCTGGACGGGGGGTCTACAGGAGACCCAGTACTTC. This encodes CAWTGGLQETQYF.

The genes are TRBV4-3 and TRBJ2-3; TRBD2 matches at 9 bases. The CDR3 consists of 17 residues. J gave up 5 bases and V 4 bases, and 13 bases lay outside the gene matches. In germline, CDR1 is LGHNA, CDR2 YSLEER. CDR3 DNA: TGCGCCAGCAGCCCGGGAACGACTAGCGGCCCTGAAGATACGCAGTATTTT. This gives the protein CASSPGTTSGPEDTQYF.

The chain joins TRBV5-6 to TRBJ2-3, with no clear D. CDR1 and CDR2 from the germline V gene are SGHDT and YYEEEE. CDR3 length: 12 amino acids. Between the trimmed V and J ends, which lost 0 bases and 5 bases, there was a span of 4 bases. CDR3 bases: TGTGCCAGCAGCTTGGTTATAGATACGCAGTATTTT. This sequence encodes CASSLVIDTQYF.

The J gene is TRBJ1-6, the V gene TRBV5-1; D may be TRBD1 (5 bases). CDR1 is SGHRS and CDR2 is YFSETQ in the germline V gene. The CDR3 runs 15 residues. V was clipped by 4 bases and J by 5 bases, with 13 bases between them. CDR3 in amino acids: CASSQTLQDNSPLHF. The CDR3 DNA reads as TGCGCCAGCAGCCAAACCTTACAGGATAATTCACCCCTCCACTTT.

This rearrangement joins TRBV12-3 or TRBV12-4 to TRBJ2-1, with D possibly matching TRBD2 (6 bases). The CDR3 has 13 residues. The ends were cut back, 3 bases at V and 6 bases at J, with 9 bases in the middle. CDR3 residues: CASSFRDFNEQFF. The CDR3, as DNA: TGTGCCAGCAGTTTCCGGGACTTCAATGAGCAGTTCTTC.

This clone was recorded a few times. V and J are TRBV7-9 and TRBJ2-5; 7 nucleotides match TRBD2. CDR1 is SEHNR and CDR2 is FQNEAQ in the germline V gene (reference sequence). Germline trimming cut 5 bases from V and 7 bases from J; bases unmatched to any gene: 7. The CDR3 contains 13 residues. For the CDR3, the DNA is TGTGCCAGCAGCACGCGGCCGGGGGGGACCCAGTACTTC. Translating gives CASSTRPGGTQYF.

The V call is TRBV12-5, the J call TRBJ1-6, with a tentative D call TRBD1 (5 bases). CDR3 length: 14 amino acids. Germline CDR1 reads LGHNT; CDR2 reads FRNRAP. V lost 6 bases, J lost 4 bases, and 10 bases lay in between. For the CDR3, the DNA is TGTGCTAGTGGCTACTCAGGGTATAATTCACCCCTCCACTTT. Translated, it gives CASGYSGYNSPLHF.

V is TRBV4-3 and J is TRBJ2-2, with a tentative D call TRBD2 (7 bases). Trimming cost V 4 bases and J 8 bases, with 20 bases left between them. Per the germline V gene, CDR1 is LGHNA and CDR2 is YSLEER. This CDR3 contains 16 residues. The DNA of the CDR3 is TGCGCCAGCAGCCCGTACAGGGAGGGAAAAGGGGGGGAGCTGTTTTTT. Protein product: CASSPYREGKGGELFF.

This chain connects TRBV18 to TRBJ2-5; no clear D gene. This CDR3 spans 15 amino acids. In germline, CDR1 is KGHSH, CDR2 LQKENI. Trimming stripped 2 bases from V and 3 bases from J, with 13 bases between. CDR3 residues: CASSPLSGGEETQYF. In nucleotides, the CDR3 is TGTGCCAGCTCACCATTATCTGGTGGAGAAGAGACCCAGTACTTC.

The gene calls are TRBV5-4 and TRBJ1-6; maybe TRBD1 (6 bases). Trimming removed 5 bases from V and 0 bases from J, with 12 bases in between. CDR3 length: 16 residues. Germline CDR1 SGHNT, CDR2 YYREEE (reference sequence). CDR3 sequence: CASSPDSTSYNSPLHF. CDR3 nucleotide sequence: TGTGCCAGCAGTCCGGACAGCACCTCCTATAATTCACCCCTCCACTTT.